Many counts were recorded for the clone carrying this TCR beta chain. The target antigen is unknown. This record belongs to a study of T cells after yellow fever vaccination. Whole-study results and caveats: The presence of abundant clonotypes contaminating from the bulk population was possible in FACS-sorted repertoires. Most clones from primary vaccination were detected again post-booster (about 95% CD4, roughly 90% CD8).

This CDR3 region has 18 residues. Synthesis of TCR cDNA relied on 5'RACE template switching, which attached a universal primer site and UMIs. TCRdb passed the 5' RACE reads through MiXCR, listing each CDR3 protein once. This table has about 230,000 distinct CDR3 sequences, approximately 6.3% appearing once. The clonotype comes from a man aged 25 to 40 who received the YFV17D yellow fever vaccine. The chain is built from TRBV21-1 and TRBJ2-3; the table's D call of TRBD2 was not tested on the DNA. TRBV21-1 is described as a pseudogene. Here the sequenced sample was CD4+ T cells sorted from PBMCs, taken on the day of the yellow fever booster vaccination. This CDR3 is CASSKDAPSGKATDTQYF. For the CDR3, the DNA is TGTGCCAGCAGCAAAGATGCCCCCAGCGGGAAAGCCACAGATACGCAGTATTTT.